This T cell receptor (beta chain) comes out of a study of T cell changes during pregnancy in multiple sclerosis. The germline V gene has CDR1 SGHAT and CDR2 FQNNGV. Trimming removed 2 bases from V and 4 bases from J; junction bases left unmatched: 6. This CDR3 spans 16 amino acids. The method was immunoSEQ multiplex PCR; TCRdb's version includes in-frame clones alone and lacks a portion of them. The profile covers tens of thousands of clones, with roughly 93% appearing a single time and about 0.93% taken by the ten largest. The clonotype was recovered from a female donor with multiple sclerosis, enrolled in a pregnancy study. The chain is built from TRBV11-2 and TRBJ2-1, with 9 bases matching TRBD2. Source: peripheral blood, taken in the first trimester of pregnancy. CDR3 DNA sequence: TGTGCCAGCAGCTTAATAGGCAGCGGGGGGTACAATGAGCAGTTCTTC. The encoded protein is CASSLIGSGGYNEQFF. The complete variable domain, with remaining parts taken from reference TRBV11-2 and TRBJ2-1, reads EAGVAQSPRYKIIEKRQSVAFWCNPISGHATLYWYQQILGQGPKLLIQFQNNGVVDDSQLPKDRFSAERLKGVDSTLKIQPAKLEDSAVYLCASSLIGSGGYNEQFFGPGTRLTVL.